Shown below are 26 T cell receptor beta chains from a single sample sequenced in a study of T-cell reconstitution after alpha-beta-depleted transplantation in children. The library targeted TCRbeta and was prepared with unique molecular identifiers. TCRdb re-called the PCR reads with MiXCR, one entry per CDR3 protein. The repertoire has fewer than 550,000 distinct CDR3 sequences, roughly 11% of them found once; the top ten carry 14%. This specimen consisted of PBMCs, mostly from graft donor cells, obtained 180 days after TCRalphabeta/CD19-depleted stem cell transplant. The receptors were sampled from a female patient aged 2 to 10 who had a stem cell transplant for aplastic anemia, so the T cells may come from the graft donor.

In this sample, this clonotype turned up a few times. The V gene is TRBV20-1, the J gene TRBJ2-7; D call uncertain. The germline V gene has CDR1 DFQATT and CDR2 SNEGSKA (reference sequence). The CDR3 covers 12 residues. Trimming pared 1 base from V and 7 bases from J, leaving 11 bases between. CDR3 region: CSARGFIKEQYF. CDR3 DNA: TGCAGTGCTAGAGGGTTTATAAAGGAGCAGTACTTC.

This clonotype was detected only a few times. CDR3 residues: CASRIGTYEQYF. The CDR3 DNA reads as TGTGCCAGCAGAATTGGGACTTACGAGCAGTACTTC. This chain connects TRBV28 to TRBJ2-7; D is perhaps TRBD2 (6 bases). The V gene lost 6 bases and the J gene lost 4 bases, with 10 bases spanning the gap. CDR1 MDHEN and CDR2 SYDVKM come from the germline V gene. CDR3 length: 12 amino acids. The full variable domain, rest sourced from reference TRBV28 and TRBJ2-7, is DVKVTQSSRYLVKRTGEKVFLECVQDMDHENMFWYRQDPGLGLRLIYFSYDVKMKEKGDIPEGYSVSREKKERFSLILESASTNQTSMYLCASRIGTYEQYFGPGTRLTVT.

Turning to this clonotype: Likely a read error: the CDR3 ends without its conserved phenylalanine or tryptophan. The chain uses TRBV12-3 or TRBV12-4 and TRBJ2-3, with D perhaps TRBD1 (5 bases). The CDR3 length is 15 residues. In DNA, the CDR3 is TGTGCCAGCAGCCCTGCGCAGGGAAAATCAGATATGCAGTATGTT. Amino acid sequence: CASSPAQGKSDMQYV.

The chain uses TRBV27 and TRBJ1-5; no definite D call. From germline, CDR1 is MNHEY and CDR2 SMNVEV (reference sequence). The V end was cut by 5 bases, the J end by 4 bases, with 15 bases between. The CDR3 has 15 amino acids. The CDR3 DNA sequence: TGTGCCAGCAGTAGTAACCGGGCCTCTAATCAGCCCCAGCATTTT. As protein: CASSSNRASNQPQHF.

This clonotype appeared many times. Here the CDR3 reads CASSSFPGQGGEKLFF. DNA of the CDR3: TGTGCCAGCAGTTCGTTTCCGGGACAGGGAGGAGAAAAACTGTTTTTT. V usage is TRBV6-5 and J usage is TRBJ1-4, with TRBD1 matching 9 bases. CDR1 is MNHEY, CDR2 SVGAGI, per germline. Losses at the gene ends were 4 bases for V and 8 bases for J; bases not matched to a gene: 11. This CDR3 is 16 amino acids long.

CDR3 sequence reads: CASSLAGPYYEQYV. In DNA, the CDR3 is TGTGCCAGCAGTTTAGCGGGCCCTTATTACGAGCAGTACGTC. V usage is TRBV12-3 or TRBV12-4 and J usage is TRBJ2-7; D is uncertain. The CDR3 totals 14 residues. With 0 bases removed from V and 4 bases from J, the gap between germline ends came to 10 bases.

This clonotype was counted a single time. V is TRBV28 and J is TRBJ2-7; D unresolved. Looked up from germline, CDR1 is MDHEN and CDR2 is SYDVKM. This CDR3 is 15 amino acids long. The germline V and J ends were trimmed by 1 base and 3 bases, with 13 bases remaining between them. The CDR3, as DNA: TGTGCCAGCAGTTTATATGGGCAGTACCGCTACGAGCAGTACTTC. It is translated as CASSLYGQYRYEQYF.

The chain employs TRBV7-9 and TRBJ2-2; 7 bases line up with TRBD1. CDR1 is SEHNR, CDR2 FQNEAQ, per germline (reference sequence). Trimming cost V 5 bases and J 3 bases; bases outside gene matches: 6. The CDR3 consists of 15 residues. The CDR3 is CASSTPGTDTGELFF. DNA of the CDR3: TGTGCCAGCAGCACGCCCGGGACAGACACCGGGGAGCTGTTTTTT.

Only a few counts were recorded for this clonotype. V and J are TRBV29-1 and TRBJ2-3; a weak D match, TRBD1 (6 bases). The CDR3 is made up of 13 amino acids. The germline V gene has CDR1 SQVTM and CDR2 ANQGSEA. V gave up 5 bases and J gave up 4 bases, with 13 bases separating them. Here the CDR3 DNA reads TGCAGCGTTATCAGGGGTATCGCAGATACGCAGTATTTT. Translated: CSVIRGIADTQYF.

As concerns this clonotype: This clone may be a read error of a much larger clone one base away. The chain employs TRBV20-1 and TRBJ2-7, with D unresolved. Trimming shortened V by 6 bases and J by 9 bases, and 15 bases separated the two germline ends. This CDR3 has 11 amino acids. Per germline, CDR1 DFQATT and CDR2 SNEGSKA (reference sequence). DNA of the CDR3: TGCAGTGCACTTAACCCCCACGGGCAGTACTTC. Encoded protein: CSALNPHGQYF.

The chain is built from TRBV6-2 or TRBV6-3 and TRBJ2-1, with D maybe TRBD2 (6 bases). In germline, CDR1 is MNHEY, CDR2 SVGEGT. This CDR3 is 14 amino acids long. The V and J ends lost 2 bases and 7 bases respectively, with 12 bases between them. CDR3 DNA: TGTGCCAGCAGTTACGAGAGCGGGCGGAATGAGCAGTTCTTC. Translating it yields CASSYESGRNEQFF.

This clonotype has a count of ten or more. The gene calls are TRBV20-1 and TRBJ2-7; 14 bases are shared with TRBD2. The CDR3 runs to 13 residues. CDR1 is DFQATT, CDR2 SNEGSKA, per germline (reference sequence). V shed 6 bases and J 3 bases; nucleotides not matched to a gene: 1. CDR3 amino acids: CSAGTSGSYEQYV. Written as DNA, the CDR3 is TGCAGTGCCGGGACTAGCGGGAGCTACGAGCAGTACGTC.

The rearrangement uses TRBV9 and TRBJ2-7, with 8 bases identical to TRBD1. The CDR3 has 14 residues. The V segment lost 5 bases and the J segment 6 bases; nucleotides outside the gene matches: 10. From germline, CDR1 is SGDLS and CDR2 YYNGEE. For the CDR3, the DNA is TGTGCCAGCAGTGCGACAGGGGCGGACGTCGAGCAGTACTTC. The encoded protein is CASSATGADVEQYF. The variable domain in full, completed from reference TRBV9 and TRBJ2-7, reads DSGVTQTPKHLITATGQRVTLRCSPRSGDLSVYWYQQSLDQGLQFLIQYYNGEERAKGNILERFSAQQFPDLHSELNLSSLELGDSALYFCASSATGADVEQYFGPGTRLTVT.

This clonotype was detected a few times. The chain employs TRBV12-3 or TRBV12-4 and TRBJ1-6; D not resolved. Trimming shortened V by 0 bases and J by 4 bases, and 19 bases separated the two germline ends. The CDR3 loop spans 19 amino acids. CDR3 nucleotide sequence: TGTGCCAGCAGTTTAGCGCTACAAAGACCCCCGGAATATAATTCACCCCTCCACTTT. This sequence encodes CASSLALQRPPEYNSPLHF.

This clonotype was seen many times. The chain combines TRBV20-1 with TRBJ2-5; D possibly corresponds to TRBD2 (6 bases). Germline loops: CDR1 DFQATT, CDR2 SNEGSKA (reference sequence). The CDR3 spans 13 residues. V shed 1 base and J shed 5 bases, with 11 bases lying between them. Here the CDR3 DNA reads TGCAGTGCTAGAGGAGGAGGGCAGGAGACCCAGTACTTC. Its protein is CSARGGGQETQYF.

The chain employs TRBV7-2 and TRBJ1-2, with 7 bases fitting TRBD1. V lost 5 bases and J lost 7; bases outside the gene matches: 13. Germline V CDR1 and CDR2: SGHTA, FQGNSA. The CDR3 loop spans 15 amino acids. CDR3 residues: CASSTAEGAQVGYTF. The CDR3 DNA reads TGTGCCAGCAGCACCGCCGAGGGGGCGCAGGTTGGCTACACCTTC.

A few counts support this clonotype. The chain employs TRBV28 and TRBJ1-6; TRBD1 is a possible D gene (5 bases). In germline, CDR1 is MDHEN, CDR2 SYDVKM. The V and J ends lost 4 bases and 7 bases respectively, with 14 bases between them. The CDR3 is made up of 15 amino acids. CDR3 protein: CASSSTGLRNSPLHF. The DNA for the CDR3 is TGTGCCAGCAGTTCCACAGGCCTGCGGAATTCACCCCTCCACTTT.

V and J are TRBV12-3 or TRBV12-4 and TRBJ2-7; D gene ambiguous. The CDR3 has 12 residues. V was shortened by 3 bases and J by 3 bases, with 6 bases between the two germline ends. In nucleotides, the CDR3 is TGTGCCAGCAGTTTTCGGAGCTACGAGCAGTACGTC. Encoded protein: CASSFRSYEQYV.

The rearrangement uses TRBV6-2 or TRBV6-3 and TRBJ2-3, with TRBD2 identical over 7 bases. The CDR3 extends over 16 amino acids. CDR1 is MNHEY, CDR2 SVGEGT, per germline. The trim removed 0 bases at V and 2 bases at J, leaving 5 bases unmatched. Here the CDR3 DNA reads TGTGCCAGCAGTTACTCGACAGCGGGACCCACAGATACGCAGTATTTT. It codes for CASSYSTAGPTDTQYF.

A few counts support this clonotype. The V call is TRBV25-1, the J call TRBJ2-3; 7 bases align to TRBD2. From germline, CDR1 is MGHDK and CDR2 SYGVNS. This CDR3 is built from 16 residues. V was clipped by 4 bases and J by 5 bases; unmatched bases: 12. CDR3 in DNA: TGTGCCAGCAGTGGTGCTGGGGGACTACGGGAAGATACGCAGTATTTT. This sequence encodes CASSGAGGLREDTQYF.

The CDR3 DNA follows: TGCGCCAGCAGCTTTGATCTTTCCTACGAGCAGTACTTC. Its protein is CASSFDLSYEQYF. The rearrangement joins TRBV5-1 to TRBJ2-7; D not resolved. CDR1 SGHRS and CDR2 YFSETQ come from the germline V gene. There are 13 residues in the CDR3. V lost 2 bases and J lost 1, with 7 bases in between.

This clonotype was seen more than once but under ten times. The J gene is TRBJ2-1, the V gene TRBV5-1, with TRBD2 identical over 12 bases. Germline CDR1 is SGHRS and CDR2 is YFSETQ. Trimming took 3 bases from V and 1 from J; bases not matched to a gene: 2. The length of the CDR3 is 16 residues. The CDR3 reads CASSSSGRASYNEQFF. DNA of the CDR3: TGCGCCAGCAGCTCTAGCGGGAGGGCGTCCTACAATGAGCAGTTCTTC.

This clonotype has ten or more counts. The J gene is TRBJ2-1, the V gene TRBV12-3 or TRBV12-4; D is unclear. The V and J ends lost 3 bases and 0 bases respectively, with 6 bases between them. The CDR3 runs 14 residues. The CDR3 loop reads CASSFWSSYNEQFF. DNA for the CDR3: TGTGCCAGCAGTTTTTGGAGCTCCTACAATGAGCAGTTCTTC.

The rearrangement joins TRBV15 to TRBJ2-3; 7 bases align to TRBD1. Trimming took 0 bases from V and 5 from J; bases not matched to a gene: 2. CDR3 length equals 14 residues. The germline V gene has CDR1 LNHNV and CDR2 YYDKDF (reference sequence). The CDR3 region has the DNA TGTGCCACCAGCAGAGATAGGGACAGAGATACGCAGTATTTT. Translation: CATSRDRDRDTQYF.

This chain joins TRBV5-1 and TRBJ2-1; D is possibly TRBD1 or TRBD2 (5 bases each). The length of the CDR3 is 19 residues. Trimming removed 5 bases from V and 4 bases from J, with 28 bases in between. Per germline, CDR1 SGHRS and CDR2 YFSETQ. The chain's CDR3 is CASRKTWVGDPSYYNEQFF. DNA for the CDR3: TGCGCCAGCAGGAAGACCTGGGTCGGGGACCCATCATATTACAATGAGCAGTTCTTC.

V gene TRBV9 combines with J gene TRBJ2-3, with 10 bases aligning to TRBD2. The CDR3 consists of 21 residues. CDR1 SGDLS and CDR2 YYNGEE come from the germline V gene. With V trimmed by 4 bases and J by 1 base, 21 bases remained unmatched. This CDR3 is CASSTPEGPSGRRWGTDTQYF. The CDR3 DNA follows: TGTGCCAGCAGCACACCTGAGGGGCCTAGCGGGAGACGGTGGGGCACAGATACGCAGTATTTT.